The following is a T cell receptor (beta chain) sequence with its context. Sequencing started from total RNA isolated from unfractionated whole blood. CDR3 size: 17 residues. In germline, CDR1 is LGHNT, CDR2 FRNRAP. Trimming stripped 1 base from V and 4 bases from J, with 19 bases between. The library gave individual cDNA molecules unique molecular identifiers. How the authors handled the data: Per sample, the median was around 100,000 TCRs, with values from roughly 23,000 to 700,000. TCRdb ran MiXCR on the 5' RACE reads and lists one entry per CDR3 protein. TCRdb, not the original authors, processed these V and J calls. Of more than 60,000 distinct CDR3 sequences listed, approximately 15% were seen once; the top ten hold over 6.5%. The sample is drawn from a study of human T cells and chemical hapten exposure.

The TCR sequence derives from a female donor in good health. The chain links TRBV12-5 to TRBJ1-1, with TRBD1 as a possible D gene (5 bases). In DNA form, the CDR3 reads TGTGCTAGTGGTTTGGACCCCGGGGGGGGAGTAGGCACTGAAGCTTTCTTT. Protein: CASGLDPGGGVGTEAFF.